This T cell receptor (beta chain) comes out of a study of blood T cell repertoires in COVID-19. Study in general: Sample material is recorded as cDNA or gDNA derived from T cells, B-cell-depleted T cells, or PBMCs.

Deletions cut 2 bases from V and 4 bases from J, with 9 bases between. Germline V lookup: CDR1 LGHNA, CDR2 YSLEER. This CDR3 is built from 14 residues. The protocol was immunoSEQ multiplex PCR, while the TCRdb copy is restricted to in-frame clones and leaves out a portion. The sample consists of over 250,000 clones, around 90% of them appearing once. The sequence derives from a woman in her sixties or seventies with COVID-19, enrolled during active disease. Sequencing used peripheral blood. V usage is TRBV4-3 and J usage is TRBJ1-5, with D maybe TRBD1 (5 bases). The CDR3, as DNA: TGCGCCAGCAGCCAAAGCGGGGGGAATCAGCCCCAGCATTTT. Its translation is CASSQSGGNQPQHF.